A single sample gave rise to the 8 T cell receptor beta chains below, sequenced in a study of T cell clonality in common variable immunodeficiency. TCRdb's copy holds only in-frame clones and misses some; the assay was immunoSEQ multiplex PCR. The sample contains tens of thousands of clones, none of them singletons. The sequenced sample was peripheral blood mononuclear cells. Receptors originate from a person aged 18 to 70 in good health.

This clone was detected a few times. The CDR3 bases that were read are TGTGCCAGCATGGAGGGCCGTGGAGGTGAGACG. Amino acid sequence: CASMEGRGGET. The whole CDR3 reads CASMEGRGGETQYF. This sequence joins TRBV2 and TRBJ2-3, with D tentatively TRBD2 (6 bases). The read ends 3 residues before the CDR3 terminus; that terminus is restored from the germline J gene. The CDR3 runs 14 residues. Germline values: CDR1 SNHLY, CDR2 FYNNEI. Based on the CDR3 plus reference TRBV2 and TRBJ2-3, the full variable domain is EPEVTQTPSHQVTQMGQEVILRCVPISNHLYFYWYRQILGQKVEFLVSFYNNEISEKSEIFDDQFSVERPDGSNFTLKIRSTKLEDSAMYFCASMEGRGGETQYFGPGTRLTVL.

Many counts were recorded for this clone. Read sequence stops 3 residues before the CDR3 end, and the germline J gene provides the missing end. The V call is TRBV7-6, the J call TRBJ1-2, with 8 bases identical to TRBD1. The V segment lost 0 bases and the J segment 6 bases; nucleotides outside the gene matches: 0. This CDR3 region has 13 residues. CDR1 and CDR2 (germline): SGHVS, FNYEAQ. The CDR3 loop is CASSLATGDGYTF. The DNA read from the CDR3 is TGTGCCAGCAGCTTAGCGACAGGGGATGGC.

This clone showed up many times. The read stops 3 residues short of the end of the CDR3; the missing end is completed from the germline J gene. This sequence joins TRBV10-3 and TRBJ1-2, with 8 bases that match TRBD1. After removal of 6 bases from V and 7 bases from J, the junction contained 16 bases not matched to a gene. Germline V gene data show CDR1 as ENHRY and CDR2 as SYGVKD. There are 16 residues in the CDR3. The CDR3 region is CAISIPGQVSEFGYTF. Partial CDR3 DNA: TGTGCCATCAGCATACCGGGACAGGTATCGGAGTTTGGC.

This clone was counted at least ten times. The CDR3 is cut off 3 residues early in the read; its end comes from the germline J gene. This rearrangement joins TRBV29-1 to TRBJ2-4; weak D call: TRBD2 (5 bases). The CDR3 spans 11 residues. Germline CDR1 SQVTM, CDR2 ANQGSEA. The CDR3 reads CSVERVGHQYF. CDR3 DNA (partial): TGCAGCGTTGAGAGGGTGGGCCAT. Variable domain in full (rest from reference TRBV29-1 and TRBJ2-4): SAVISQKPSRDICQRGTSLTIQCQVDSQVTMMFWYRQQPGQSLTLIATANQGSEATYESGFVIDKFPISRPNLTFSTLTVSNMSPEDSSIYLCSVERVGHQYFGAGTRLSVL.

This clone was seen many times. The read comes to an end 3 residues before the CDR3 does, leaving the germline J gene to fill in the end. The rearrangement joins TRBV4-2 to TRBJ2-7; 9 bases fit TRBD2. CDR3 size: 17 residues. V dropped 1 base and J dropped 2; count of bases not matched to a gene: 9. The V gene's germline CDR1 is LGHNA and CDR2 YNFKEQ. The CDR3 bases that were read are TGTGCCAGCAGCCAAGTGTCGTCAGCGGGAGGAACCTACGAG. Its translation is CASSQVSSAGGTYE. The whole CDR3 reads CASSQVSSAGGTYEQYF.

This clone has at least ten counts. The CDR3 is CSAREGLNEKLFF. Incomplete CDR3 DNA: TGCAGTGCTAGAGAAGGTCTTAATGAAAAG. The chain uses TRBV20-1 and TRBJ2-2; D remains ambiguous. The read ends 3 residues early relative to the CDR3; the germline J gene fills the gap. The CDR3 totals 13 residues. Germline V gene sequence: CDR1 DFQATT, CDR2 SNEGSKA (reference sequence).

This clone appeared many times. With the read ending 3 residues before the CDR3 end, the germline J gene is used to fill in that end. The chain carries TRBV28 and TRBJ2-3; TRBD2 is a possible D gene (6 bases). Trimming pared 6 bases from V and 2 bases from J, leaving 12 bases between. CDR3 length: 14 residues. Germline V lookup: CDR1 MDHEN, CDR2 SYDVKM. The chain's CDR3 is CASRRDSTTDTQYF. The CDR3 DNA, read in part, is TGTGCCAGCAGGCGGGACTCCACCACAGATACG.

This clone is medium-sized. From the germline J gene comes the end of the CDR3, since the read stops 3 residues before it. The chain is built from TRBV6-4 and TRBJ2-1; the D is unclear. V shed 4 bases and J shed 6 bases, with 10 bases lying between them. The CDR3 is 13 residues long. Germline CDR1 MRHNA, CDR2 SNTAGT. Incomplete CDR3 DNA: TGTGCCAGCAGTGTCCTCAACGGCAATGAG. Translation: CASSVLNGNE. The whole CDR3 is CASSVLNGNEQFF.